Presented here are 7 T cell receptor beta chains from one specimen sequenced in a study of T cells in Graves' hyperthyroidism and ophthalmopathy. The TCR beta CDR3 regions underwent amplification using RNA transcripts as the source. HTBI primers were employed in a first-round RT-PCR of the TCR CDR3. TCRdb reprocessed the multiplex PCR reads with MiXCR, giving one entry per CDR3 protein. Of almost 350,000 distinct CDR3 sequences in the sample, about a sixth are singletons; the top ten hold 15% to 17%. Sequences were obtained from blood. All receptors derive from a woman between 35 and 50 years old with Graves' ophthalmopathy.

This clonotype was counted at least ten times. This chain links TRBV4-1 with TRBJ2-6, with 8 positions matching TRBD1. Germline V CDR1 and CDR2: MGHRA, YSYEKL. This CDR3 spans 20 amino acids. J was trimmed by 0 bases and V by 4 bases; bases with no gene match: 14. The CDR3 DNA follows: TGCGCCAGCAGCCTAGGTCAGACAGGGGCCATGACCTCTGGGGCCAACGTCCTGACTTTC. It codes for CASSLGQTGAMTSGANVLTF.

This clonotype was seen ten or more times. The V call is TRBV4-1, the J call TRBJ1-3; D call uncertain. The V end lost 4 bases, the J end lost 0 bases, and 10 bases lay between the germline ends. The CDR3 covers 15 residues. The V gene's germline CDR1 is MGHRA and CDR2 YSYEKL. The DNA for the CDR3 is TGCGCCAGCAGCCCAAAGATCTCCTCTGGAAACACCATATATTTT. As protein: CASSPKISSGNTIYF.

This chain links TRBV12-3 or TRBV12-4 with TRBJ1-1; D unresolved. The V and J ends lost 4 bases and 0 bases respectively, with 6 bases between them. This CDR3 has 13 amino acids. CDR3 in DNA: TGTGCCAGCAGTTCTAAGTTGAACACTGAAGCTTTCTTT. It specifies CASSSKLNTEAFF.

The chain links TRBV19 to TRBJ2-5, with D possibly TRBD1 on 6 matching bases. Germline loops: CDR1 LNHDA, CDR2 SQIVND (reference sequence). Trimming took 2 bases from V and 0 from J, leaving 13 bases between them. The CDR3 contains 16 residues. CDR3 loop: CASSIILTGHQETQYF. In nucleotides, the CDR3 is TGTGCCAGTAGTATAATCCTTACAGGGCACCAAGAGACCCAGTACTTC.

Many counts were recorded for this clonotype. The V and J genes are TRBV28 and TRBJ2-4, with D perhaps given as TRBD1 or TRBD2 (5 bases each). Trimming cost V 2 bases and J 4 bases, with 9 bases left between them. This CDR3 comprises 14 residues. CDR1 MDHEN and CDR2 SYDVKM come from the germline V gene. The CDR3 DNA reads as TGTGCCAGCAGTTTAGGGACGACAAAAAACATTCAGTACTTC. Its translation is CASSLGTTKNIQYF.

This clonotype was recorded a few times. The chain employs TRBV27 and TRBJ1-5; D is unclear. Germline lookup yields CDR1 MNHEY and CDR2 SMNVEV (reference sequence). Trimming took off 0 bases at V and 8 bases at J, with 8 bases between the two ends. The CDR3 totals 13 residues. DNA for the CDR3: TGTGCCAGCAGTTTATCCGGGGTCGAGCCCCAGCATTTT. The encoded protein is CASSLSGVEPQHF.

The chain links TRBV20-1 to TRBJ2-7; 13 positions agree with TRBD2. The CDR3 runs 15 residues. CDR1 and CDR2 from the germline V gene are DFQATT and SNEGSKA (reference sequence). V dropped 0 bases and J dropped 5; count of bases not matched to a gene: 4. CDR3 in DNA: TGCAGTGCTAGAGAAGGGACTAGCGGGATCCACGAGCAGTACTTC. This translates into CSAREGTSGIHEQYF.